What follows are 21 T cell receptor beta chains derived from one specimen sequenced in a study of blood T cell repertoires in COVID-19. Clones were sequenced by immunoSEQ multiplex PCR, and TCRdb holds only the in-frame ones, with some missing. Seen here are roughly 250,000 clones, 70% to 90% observed once, and the top ten hold about 2.1%. Sequencing was performed on peripheral blood. Receptor source: a woman aged 45-59 years with acute or convalescent COVID-19.

This chain links TRBV7-8 with TRBJ2-3; D call uncertain. The V gene lost 1 base and the J gene lost 2 bases, with 13 bases spanning the gap. Per germline, CDR1 SGHVS and CDR2 FQNEAQ. The CDR3 covers 16 residues. CDR3: CASSLEYRLLTDTQYF. The CDR3, as DNA: TGTGCCAGCAGCTTAGAGTATCGCCTACTCACAGATACGCAGTATTTT.

The gene calls are TRBV9 and TRBJ1-6, with D possibly matching TRBD1 (6 bases). V was clipped by 0 bases and J by 7 bases, with 11 bases between them. The CDR3 consists of 15 residues. The germline V gene has CDR1 SGDLS and CDR2 YYNGEE. The CDR3 spells CASSVEYRDNSPLHF. CDR3 sequence (DNA): TGTGCCAGCAGCGTAGAATACAGGGACAATTCACCCCTCCACTTT.

The rearrangement links TRBV28 to TRBJ2-5, with D hard to call. The CDR3 runs to 14 residues. V shed 0 bases and J shed 5 bases, with 10 bases lying between them. Germline assignment: CDR1 MDHEN and CDR2 SYDVKM. CDR3: CASSLWERRETQYF. The CDR3 coding sequence is TGTGCCAGCAGTTTATGGGAGCGCCGGGAGACCCAGTACTTC.

V gene TRBV5-6 combines with J gene TRBJ2-1, with D tentatively TRBD1 (6 bases). Trimming left V 2 bases short and J 2 bases short, with 11 bases between. Germline V gene data show CDR1 as SGHDT and CDR2 as YYEEEE. This CDR3 spans 15 amino acids. The CDR3 DNA reads TGTGCCAGCAGCTTTTCTGGACAGCCCTACAATGAGCAGTTCTTC. This translates into CASSFSGQPYNEQFF.

The gene calls are TRBV2 and TRBJ2-1; 10 positions agree with TRBD1. The germline gives CDR1 SNHLY, CDR2 FYNNEI. The trim removed 7 bases at V and 7 bases at J, leaving 7 bases unmatched. The CDR3 has 14 residues. CDR3 nucleotide sequence: TGTGCCAGCATGCCGGGACAGGGGTTTAATGAGCAGTTCTTC. The encoded protein is CASMPGQGFNEQFF.

The rearrangement uses TRBV15 and TRBJ1-2, with D tentatively TRBD1 (5 bases). V dropped 5 bases and J dropped 5 bases, with 12 bases sitting between them. This CDR3 region has 13 residues. Germline V gene sequence: CDR1 LNHNV, CDR2 YYDKDF (reference sequence). In DNA, the CDR3 is TGTGCCACCAGCCCGACAGCCCTATATGGCTACACCTTC. This translates into CATSPTALYGYTF.

This clone is a singleton in its sample. The CDR3, as DNA: TGTGCCAGCAGCTTACAATCCCGGAGTCCCCTCCACTTT. This sequence encodes CASSLQSRSPLHF. This sequence joins TRBV7-3 and TRBJ1-6; D is undetermined. The germline CDR1 and CDR2 sequences are SGHTA and FQGTGA. The CDR3 has 13 residues. Trimming stripped 2 bases from V and 13 bases from J, with 12 bases between.

The chain carries TRBV7-2 and TRBJ1-5; D unclear. There are 15 residues in the CDR3. Germline V gene lookup returns CDR1 SGHTA and CDR2 FQGNSA. Trimming removed 1 base from V and 9 bases from J, with 16 bases in between. This CDR3 is CASSLGPGDKRPQHF. CDR3 DNA: TGTGCCAGCAGCTTAGGGCCGGGAGATAAACGGCCCCAGCATTTT.

This sequence joins TRBV4-2 and TRBJ1-2; no definite D call. V lost 0 bases and J lost 2, with 10 bases in between. This CDR3 has 15 residues. Germline V gives CDR1 LGHNA, CDR2 YNFKEQ. CDR3 loop: CASSQDLLANYGYTF. CDR3 nucleotide sequence: TGTGCCAGCAGCCAAGACCTCCTCGCGAACTATGGCTACACCTTC.

The chain combines TRBV6-5 with TRBJ1-2; 8 bases align to TRBD1. The CDR3 is made up of 14 amino acids. Per germline, CDR1 MNHEY and CDR2 SVGAGI. V shed 6 bases and J 0 bases; nucleotides not matched to a gene: 3. For the CDR3, the DNA is TGTGCCAGCAGAGGGACAGGCGCTAACTATGGCTACACCTTC. It encodes CASRGTGANYGYTF.

The V gene is TRBV5-1, the J gene TRBJ2-7; 7 nucleotides line up with TRBD1. Germline V gene sequence: CDR1 SGHRS, CDR2 YFSETQ. V shed 8 bases, J shed 0 bases, and the junction held 5 bases outside the gene matches. This CDR3 has 13 residues. The DNA for the CDR3 is TGCGCCAGTCAGACAGGGACCTCCTACGAGCAGTACTTC. Translated, it gives CASQTGTSYEQYF.

The V and J genes are TRBV6-4 and TRBJ1-4, with D unresolved. V was cut by 6 bases and J by 7 bases, with 12 bases left in between. The CDR3 extends over 13 amino acids. Germline CDR1 is MRHNA and CDR2 is SNTAGT. CDR3 in amino acids: CASSLWAGEKLFF. In DNA, the CDR3 is TGTGCCAGCAGCCTTTGGGCGGGTGAAAAACTGTTTTTT.

V usage is TRBV27 and J usage is TRBJ2-7, with D possibly TRBD1 on 5 matching bases. The germline V and J ends were trimmed by 6 bases and 3 bases, with 18 bases remaining between them. Germline V lookup: CDR1 MNHEY, CDR2 SMNVEV (reference sequence). The CDR3 loop spans 15 amino acids. CDR3 nucleotide sequence: TGTGCCAGCAGCGTCTTTACAGGACCAAACTACGAGCAGTACTTC. Amino acids: CASSVFTGPNYEQYF.

The chain employs TRBV19 and TRBJ1-2; D is unclear. Germline values: CDR1 LNHDA, CDR2 SQIVND (reference sequence). The V end was cut by 3 bases, the J end by 0 bases, with 11 bases between. The CDR3 consists of 15 residues. Here the CDR3 DNA reads TGTGCCAGTAGTATCGTCCGGGGAGCTAACTATGGCTACACCTTC. Its protein product is CASSIVRGANYGYTF.

V usage is TRBV9 and J usage is TRBJ1-1; TRBD1 might be the D (5 bases). This CDR3 region has 16 residues. V was clipped by 4 bases and J by 3 bases, with 19 bases between them. Germline V gene data show CDR1 as SGDLS and CDR2 as YYNGEE. The CDR3: CASSSGGVGSDTEAFF. The CDR3, as DNA: TGTGCCAGCAGCAGCGGGGGAGTTGGGTCGGACACTGAAGCTTTCTTT.

The V call is TRBV10-1, the J call TRBJ1-5, with TRBD1 as a possible D gene (6 bases). V gave up 6 bases and J gave up 0 bases, with 12 bases separating them. Germline V gene lookup returns CDR1 WNHNN and CDR2 SYGVQD (reference sequence). The CDR3 sequence is 15 residues long. CDR3 DNA sequence: TGCGCCAGCAGCCAGGACAGTTTTAGCAATCAGCCCCAGCATTTT. Translated: CASSQDSFSNQPQHF.

The chain carries TRBV6-4 and TRBJ2-2; 9 positions match TRBD1. Per germline, CDR1 MRHNA and CDR2 SNTAGT. This CDR3 region has 18 residues. V shed 4 bases, J shed 5 bases, and the junction held 14 bases outside the gene matches. The chain's CDR3 is CASSVRPTAQGATGELFF. The DNA of the CDR3 is TGTGCCAGCAGTGTACGCCCCACAGCACAGGGGGCTACCGGGGAGCTGTTTTTT.

The chain employs TRBV24-1 and TRBJ2-3; the D gene is possibly TRBD2 (5 bases). CDR1 KGHDR and CDR2 SFDVKD come from the germline V gene. The V end lost 5 bases, the J end lost 4 bases, and 12 bases lay between the germline ends. The CDR3 has 14 residues. CDR3 region: CATSGTGESDTQYF. The DNA of the CDR3 is TGTGCCACCAGTGGGACCGGGGAGTCAGATACGCAGTATTTT.

The chain links TRBV18 to TRBJ2-5, with 7 bases that match TRBD1. Trimming removed 5 bases from V and 9 bases from J; junction bases left unmatched: 12. Germline V gene sequence: CDR1 KGHSH, CDR2 LQKENI. This CDR3 contains 14 residues. The CDR3 nucleotides are TGTGCCAGCTCATCAACAGGGGTCCAAGGGGCCCAGTACTTC. It translates to CASSSTGVQGAQYF.

The chain recombines TRBV11-2 with TRBJ1-2; TRBD1 agrees at 7 bases. Germline-derived CDR1 and CDR2 are SGHAT and FQNNGV. The CDR3 runs to 15 residues. The ends lost 1 base at V and 2 bases at J; junction bases unmatched: 4. The CDR3 DNA is TGTGCCAGCAGCTTAGTGGGACAGAGAAACTATGGCTACACCTTC. This sequence encodes CASSLVGQRNYGYTF.

The chain employs TRBV18 and TRBJ1-2; 11 positions agree with TRBD1. Germline assignment: CDR1 KGHSH and CDR2 LQKENI. The CDR3 is 17 residues long. J lost 5 bases, V lost 1 base, and 9 bases had no gene match. CDR3 bases: TGTGCCAGCTCACCACTAGGGACAGGGGGAGAAGGATATGGCTACACCTTC. Its translation: CASSPLGTGGEGYGYTF.